Each of the 21 T cell receptor beta chains below was sequenced from the same sample in a study of cytomegalovirus exposure and HLA in healthy donors. Data came from immunoSEQ multiplex PCR; TCRdb stores just in-frame clones and leaves some out. The table shows approximately 150,000 clones, with about 90% occurring only once. Sequenced sample: PBMCs. The source of these receptors is a woman under 30 in good health and CMV-seropositive.

The chain uses TRBV7-2 and TRBJ2-7; 10 bases line up with TRBD2. Germline CDR1 and CDR2: SGHTA and FQGNSA. The CDR3 contains 15 residues. With V trimmed by 2 bases and J by 7 bases, 8 bases remained unmatched. CDR3: CASSLPAGGPGEQYF. Here the CDR3 DNA reads TGTGCCAGCAGCTTACCAGCGGGAGGGCCCGGAGAGCAGTACTTC.

This chain joins TRBV2 and TRBJ2-3; D might be TRBD2 (6 bases). CDR3 length equals 15 residues. The germline CDR1 and CDR2 sequences are SNHLY and FYNNEI. The germline V and J ends were trimmed by 4 bases and 1 base, with 12 bases remaining between them. As DNA, the CDR3 is TGTGCCAGCAGTGCGGAGGGGACGCGCACAGATACGCAGTATTTT. Protein: CASSAEGTRTDTQYF.

The chain recombines TRBV5-1 with TRBJ2-5, with 10 bases aligning to TRBD2. CDR1 and CDR2 (germline): SGHRS, YFSETQ. Trimming removed 0 bases from V and 7 bases from J; junction bases left unmatched: 15. This CDR3 is built from 18 residues. CDR3 sequence (DNA): TGCGCCAGCAGCTTGGTGGCAAGGACTAGCGGATCCGGGGGGACCCAGTACTTC. Encoded protein: CASSLVARTSGSGGTQYF.

The chain is built from TRBV18 and TRBJ2-7, with D perhaps TRBD1 (5 bases). V gave up 5 bases and J gave up 6 bases, with 17 bases separating them. CDR1 KGHSH and CDR2 LQKENI come from the germline V gene. The CDR3 spans 14 residues. As DNA, the CDR3 is TGTGCCAGCTCATTAGACCAGGGAAGGGGCGAGCAGTACTTC. It is translated as CASSLDQGRGEQYF.

J is TRBJ2-7 and V is TRBV28; 10 positions agree with TRBD2. Germline V gives CDR1 MDHEN, CDR2 SYDVKM. V lost 8 bases, J lost 3 bases, and 25 bases stayed unmatched. The CDR3 is made up of 20 amino acids. Here the CDR3 DNA reads TGTGCCAGCCCCCCGAGGAGGTTACTAGCGGGAATCCGAAGAATCTACGAGCAGTACTTC. Translation: CASPPRRLLAGIRRIYEQYF. Full variable domain (rest looked up from reference TRBV28 and TRBJ2-7): DVKVTQSSRYLVKRTGEKVFLECVQDMDHENMFWYRQDPGLGLRLIYFSYDVKMKEKGDIPEGYSVSREKKERFSLILESASTNQTSMYLCASPPRRLLAGIRRIYEQYFGPGTRLTVT.

This clone was counted once. This rearrangement joins TRBV19 to TRBJ2-7, with 9 positions matching TRBD1. V gave up 5 bases and J gave up 2 bases; unmatched junction bases: 7. Germline V CDR1 and CDR2: LNHDA, SQIVND (reference sequence). CDR3 length: 15 residues. The CDR3 protein is CASSVLQGATYEQYF. The CDR3 region has the DNA TGTGCCAGTAGTGTTTTACAGGGGGCAACCTACGAGCAGTACTTC.

The chain uses TRBV6-1 and TRBJ1-6; no clear D. Deletions cut 2 bases from V and 0 bases from J, with 14 bases between. The germline V gene has CDR1 MNHNS and CDR2 SASEGT. CDR3 size: 18 residues. Here the CDR3 DNA reads TGTGCCAGCAGTGAAAAAGTCCCGGGAAGCTCCTATAATTCACCCCTCCACTTT. Its protein product is CASSEKVPGSSYNSPLHF.

The chain carries TRBV2 and TRBJ2-1; possible D gene TRBD2, 6 bases. Trimming removed 8 bases from V and 0 bases from J, with 11 bases in between. From germline, CDR1 is SNHLY and CDR2 FYNNEI. CDR3 size: 14 residues. CDR3 nucleotide sequence: TGTGCCAGCTCGGGGCGGGACTCCTACAATGAGCAGTTCTTC. Translation gives CASSGRDSYNEQFF.

This chain links TRBV30 with TRBJ2-3, with TRBD2 as a possible D gene (7 bases). Looked up from germline, CDR1 is GTSNPN and CDR2 is SVGIG (reference sequence). The CDR3 contains 16 residues. V lost 0 bases and J 1 base, leaving 14 bases between the germline ends. The CDR3 region has the DNA TGTGCCTGGAGTGTATATGGGGGGGCCGGCACAGATACGCAGTATTTT. Translated: CAWSVYGGAGTDTQYF. The whole variable domain, remainder taken from reference TRBV30 and TRBJ2-3, is SQTIHQWPATLVQPVGSPLSLECTVEGTSNPNLYWYRQAAGRGLQLLFYSVGIGQISSEVPQNLSASRPQDRQFILSSKKLLLSDSGFYLCAWSVYGGAGTDTQYFGPGTRLTVL.

This chain links TRBV5-1 with TRBJ2-5; TRBD2 is a possible D gene (5 bases). Per the germline V gene, CDR1 is SGHRS and CDR2 is YFSETQ. V lost 4 bases, J lost 4 bases, and 17 bases lay in between. The length of the CDR3 is 15 residues. CDR3 protein: CASSLQSTGRETQYF. CDR3 nucleotides: TGCGCCAGCAGCCTACAATCCACGGGGAGAGAGACCCAGTACTTC.

The chain is built from TRBV18 and TRBJ1-2, with D perhaps matching TRBD1 (6 bases). Germline values: CDR1 KGHSH, CDR2 LQKENI. V shed 1 base and J shed 14 bases, with 14 bases lying between them. The CDR3 sequence is 12 residues long. The CDR3 nucleotides are TGTGCCAGCTCACCACAGGGGGACGCTTCTACCTTC. It is translated as CASSPQGDASTF.

This clone was recorded only once. This chain links TRBV11-3 with TRBJ2-1, with TRBD1 identical over 11 bases. The CDR3 has 18 amino acids. Per the germline V gene, CDR1 is SGHNT and CDR2 is YENEEA. V was clipped by 6 bases and J by 7 bases; unmatched bases: 17. The CDR3 DNA reads as TGTGCCAGCAGTCTAGGATCATGGACAGGGGGCTACAATAATGAGCAGTTCTTC. It is translated as CASSLGSWTGGYNNEQFF.

The V gene is TRBV9, the J gene TRBJ2-1; 10 bases are shared with TRBD2. Per the germline V gene, CDR1 is SGDLS and CDR2 is YYNGEE. The CDR3 has 16 amino acids. Unmatched junction bases numbered 6, after V lost 1 base and J lost 5 bases. CDR3 coding DNA: TGTGCCAGCAGCGTACTAGCGGGAGAGGTCCACAATGAGCAGTTCTTC. Translation: CASSVLAGEVHNEQFF.

The chain joins TRBV2 to TRBJ1-5, with a tentative D call TRBD1 (5 bases). Between the trimmed V and J ends, which lost 7 bases and 1 base, there was a span of 14 bases. Germline V CDR1 and CDR2: SNHLY, FYNNEI. The CDR3 runs to 15 residues. CDR3: CASNWGGGSNQPQHF. The CDR3 region has the DNA TGTGCCAGCAATTGGGGCGGTGGAAGCAATCAGCCCCAGCATTTT.

The J gene is TRBJ2-1, the V gene TRBV4-1; no firm D call. Trimming removed 1 base from V and 6 bases from J, with 10 bases in between. From germline, CDR1 is MGHRA and CDR2 YSYEKL. The CDR3 extends over 14 amino acids. This CDR3 reads CASSQGVTANEQFF. As DNA, the CDR3 is TGCGCCAGCAGCCAAGGTGTGACTGCCAATGAGCAGTTCTTC.

The V call is TRBV18, the J call TRBJ2-7; D possibly corresponds to TRBD2 (5 bases). Trimming cost V 1 base and J 3 bases, with 13 bases left between them. Germline assignment: CDR1 KGHSH and CDR2 LQKENI. CDR3 length equals 15 residues. CDR3 sequence: CASSPRTSTHYEQYF. The CDR3 coding sequence is TGTGCCAGCTCACCACGGACTTCCACCCACTACGAGCAGTACTTC.

The chain combines TRBV4-2 with TRBJ1-6, with 10 positions matching TRBD1. There are 15 residues in the CDR3. Germline loops: CDR1 LGHNA, CDR2 YNFKEQ. The junction had 4 bases not matched to a gene; V was cut back by 4 bases and J by 7 bases. The CDR3 DNA reads as TGTGCCAGCAGCCTAGGGACAGGGGAAAATTCACCCCTCCACTTT. Residues: CASSLGTGENSPLHF.

The chain uses TRBV5-1 and TRBJ2-3; 9 positions agree with TRBD2. CDR3 length equals 16 residues. Germline lookup yields CDR1 SGHRS and CDR2 YFSETQ. The ends lost 0 bases at V and 1 base at J; junction bases unmatched: 3. CDR3 sequence (DNA): TGCGCCAGCAGCTTGGGTCTAGCGGGGCGCACAGATACGCAGTATTTT. Translating gives CASSLGLAGRTDTQYF.

The chain joins TRBV4-1 to TRBJ2-5; 9 bases are shared with TRBD1. J lost 0 bases, V lost 4 bases, and 12 bases had no gene match. Per germline, CDR1 MGHRA and CDR2 YSYEKL. This CDR3 is 18 amino acids long. The CDR3 region is CASSPAVYRTGDQETQYF. CDR3 coding DNA: TGCGCCAGCAGCCCAGCTGTATACCGGACAGGGGACCAAGAGACCCAGTACTTC.

J is TRBJ2-7 and V is TRBV28; a possible D gene is TRBD1 (6 bases). CDR3 length: 15 residues. Trimming took 5 bases from V and 0 from J, leaving 14 bases between them. In germline, CDR1 is MDHEN, CDR2 SYDVKM. CDR3 DNA: TGTGCCAGCAGTCTGACAGGTTCGAGCTCCTACGAGCAGTACTTC. As protein: CASSLTGSSSYEQYF.

This chain uses TRBV30 with TRBJ1-2; tentative D call: TRBD1 (6 bases). The CDR3 extends over 14 amino acids. Germline V CDR1 and CDR2: GTSNPN, SVGIG (reference sequence). Deletions cut 3 bases from V and 5 bases from J, with 16 bases between. CDR3 bases: TGTGCCTGGAGGGCCACAGGGTGGGGTTATGGCTACACCTTC. It encodes CAWRATGWGYGYTF.